Given below is one T cell receptor beta chain in context. Its recognized antigen is unknown. Base qualities are not recorded, but no much larger clone differs from it by a single base. This sample was sequenced with an Illumina NovaSeq 6000. cDNA libraries for TCRalpha and TCRbeta were prepared by 5'RACE using constant-segment primers, with sample barcodes and unique molecular identifiers added. RNA was extracted from every sample with Trizol reagent. Libraries were amplified in two PCR steps, with a second sample barcode and Illumina TruSeq adapters added in the second step. Sequencing of libraries was performed on an Illumina NovaSeq with 2 x 150 bp paired-end reads. Per the source publication's procedure: With migec v1.2.7, reads were demultiplexed and then collapsed into UMI-guided consensus sequences. Using mixcr v2.1.11, the UMI consensuses were aligned to TRA and TRB V and J templates and assembled into clonotypes. Expanded or contracted clonotypes were those called significant by both edgeR and NoisET, with noise models trained on biological replicates. For edgeR calls, the cutoffs were a false discovery rate-adjusted p below 0.01 and a log2 fold-change threshold of 1. As an exploratory analysis of dynamics, max-normalized trajectories of the 1000 most abundant clonotypes were examined with PCA combined with hierarchical clustering. Separately sequenced CD4+ and CD8+ repertoires were used to assign the CD4 or CD8 phenotype of responding clones. TCRdb trimmed the raw reads at Q25, called clones with MiXCR and kept productive beta chains. Rows merge per CDR3 protein into single entries with the most common DNA and genes. The V and J calls reflect TCRdb's pipeline rather than the authors' work. The sample table shows 300,000 or so distinct CDR3 sequences, and 16% are seen once. Of the sample, roughly 20% is held by the ten largest clones.

Ficoll-Paque density gradient centrifugation was the method used to isolate PBMCs. Based on the germline V gene, the CDR1 and CDR2 sequences are MDHEN and SYDVKM. Counted from cysteine to phenylalanine, this CDR3 has 15 amino acids. Only the CDR3 DNA stays, 45 bases, in frame from base 1. V ends up 7 bases short and J 9 bases short, with an unmatched junction base count of 14. The source of the sample is a study of T-cell memory formation after mild COVID-19 (dated by TCRdb to the early 2020s). About the study as a whole: TCR sequence clusters from the two donors were largely donor specific. Longitudinal TCRalpha and TCRbeta repertoire sequencing tracked T-cell clones expanding and contracting after mild COVID-19 in a couple of donors. The cohort was made up of two young adult volunteers, one female and one male, who were previously healthy. Points the paper makes about the study in general: The detection of some responding clones in pre-infection memory suggests that pre-existing cross-reactive memory T cells joined the SARS-CoV-2 response. The second-wave clones that peaked on day 37 were not confirmed to be SARS-CoV-2 specific. Contracting CD4+ clones were found mainly in CM and EM memory subsets, while CD8+ clones were enriched in EMRA. Only two mild cases were covered in the study, and larger cohorts including severe cases with pre-infection samples were considered necessary. Clones contracting from day 15 to 85 had balanced CD4/CD8 phenotypes, while a second wave expanding from day 15 to 37 was biased towards CD4+.

The sequence came from a man between 18 and 29 years old who had mild COVID-19 (a few samples of this study predate the infection). The sample titles of this study are shuffled in the database, so cell type and time point are left out; the donor was told from shared clones. Sequenced sample: PBMCs or a T cell subset sorted from them (not recorded which). The chain employs TRBV28 and TRBJ2-1; TRBD2 matches 8 bases in the middle. The CDR3 here reads CASKSPGGLSGEQFF. The sequence in DNA is TGTGCCAGCAAGTCCCCGGGGGGGCTATCGGGTGAGCAGTTCTTC.